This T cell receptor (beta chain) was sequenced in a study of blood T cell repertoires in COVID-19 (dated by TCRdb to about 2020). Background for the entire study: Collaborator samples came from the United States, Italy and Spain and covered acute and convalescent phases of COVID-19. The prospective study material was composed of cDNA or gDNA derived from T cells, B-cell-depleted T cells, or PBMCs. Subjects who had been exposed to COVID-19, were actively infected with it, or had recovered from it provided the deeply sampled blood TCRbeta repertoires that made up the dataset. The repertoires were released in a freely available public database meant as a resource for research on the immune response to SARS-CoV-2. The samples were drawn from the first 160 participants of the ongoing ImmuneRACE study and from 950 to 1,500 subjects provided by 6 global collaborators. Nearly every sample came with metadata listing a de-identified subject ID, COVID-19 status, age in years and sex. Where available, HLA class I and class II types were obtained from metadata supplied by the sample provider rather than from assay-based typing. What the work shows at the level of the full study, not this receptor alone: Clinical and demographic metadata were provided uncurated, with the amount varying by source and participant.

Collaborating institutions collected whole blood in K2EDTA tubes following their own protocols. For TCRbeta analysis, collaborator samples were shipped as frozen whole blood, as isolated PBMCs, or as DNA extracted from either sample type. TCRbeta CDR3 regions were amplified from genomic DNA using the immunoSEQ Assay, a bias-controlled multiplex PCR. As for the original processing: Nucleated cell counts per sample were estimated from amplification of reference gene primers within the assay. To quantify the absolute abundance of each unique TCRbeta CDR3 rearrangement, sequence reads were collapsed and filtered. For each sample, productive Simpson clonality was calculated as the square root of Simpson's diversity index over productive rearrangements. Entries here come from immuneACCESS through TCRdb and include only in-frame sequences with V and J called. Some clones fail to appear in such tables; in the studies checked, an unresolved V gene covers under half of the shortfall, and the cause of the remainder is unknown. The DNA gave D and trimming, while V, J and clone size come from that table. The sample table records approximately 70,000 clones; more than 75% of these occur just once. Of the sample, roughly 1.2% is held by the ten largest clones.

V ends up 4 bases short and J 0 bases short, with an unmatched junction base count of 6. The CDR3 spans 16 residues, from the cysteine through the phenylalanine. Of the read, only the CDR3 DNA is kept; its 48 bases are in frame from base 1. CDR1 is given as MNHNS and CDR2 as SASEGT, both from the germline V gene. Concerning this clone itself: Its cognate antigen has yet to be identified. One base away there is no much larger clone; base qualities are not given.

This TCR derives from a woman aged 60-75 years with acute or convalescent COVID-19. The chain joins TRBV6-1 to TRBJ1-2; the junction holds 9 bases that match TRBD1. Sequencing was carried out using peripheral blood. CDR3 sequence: CASSVGQGLTNYGYTF. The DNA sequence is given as TGTGCCAGCAGTGTGGGACAGGGCCTGACTAACTATGGCTACACCTTC.